The 27 T cell receptor beta chains listed next were all sequenced from one sample in a study of blood T cell repertoires in COVID-19. Method: immunoSEQ multiplex PCR; TCRdb's copy keeps in-frame clones and lacks some. Altogether some 99,000 clones are present, around three quarters being singletons, with the ten largest covering around 4.7%. The sequenced material came from peripheral blood. These receptors all stem from a human donor in a cohort sampled during active or convalescent COVID-19.

This sequence joins TRBV7-8 and TRBJ2-3; TRBD2 aligns across 9 bases. V lost 5 bases to trimming and J lost 2 bases; unmatched junction nucleotides: 5. The CDR3 runs to 15 residues. Per the germline V gene, CDR1 is SGHVS and CDR2 is FQNEAQ. In DNA, the CDR3 is TGTGCCAGCAGCAGGCGGGGGGGTAACACAGATACGCAGTATTTT. This codes for CASSRRGGNTDTQYF.

This clone showed up just a few times. V and J are TRBV2 and TRBJ1-2; 9 nucleotides line up with TRBD1. The junction had 9 bases not matched to a gene; V was cut back by 9 bases and J by 7 bases. Germline CDR1 and CDR2: SNHLY and FYNNEI. The CDR3 spans 13 residues. The CDR3 sequence: CARETGGGPGYTF. The CDR3 DNA reads TGTGCCAGAGAAACAGGGGGCGGGCCTGGCTACACCTTC.

The chain carries TRBV10-2 and TRBJ1-6, with 7 positions matching TRBD1. The germline V gene encodes CDR1 WSHSY and CDR2 SAAADI. Germline trimming cut 2 bases from V and 3 bases from J; bases unmatched to any gene: 4. The CDR3 is 16 amino acids. The CDR3 DNA is TGCGCCAGCAGTGAGAGGACAGGAGTCTATAATTCACCCCTCCACTTT. As protein: CASSERTGVYNSPLHF.

The CDR3: CASSWLFGQEKFSSYEQYF. CDR3 bases: TGTGCCAGCAGCTGGCTGTTCGGACAGGAGAAATTTAGCTCCTACGAGCAGTACTTC. This chain links TRBV7-9 with TRBJ2-7; 7 positions agree with TRBD1. This CDR3 is 19 amino acids long. Germline CDR1 SEHNR, CDR2 FQNEAQ (reference sequence). The junction had 18 bases not matched to a gene; V was cut back by 4 bases and J by 0 bases.

This clone was counted a few times. This chain joins TRBV29-1 and TRBJ1-1, with 7 positions matching TRBD1. J was trimmed by 4 bases and V by 7 bases; bases with no gene match: 9. This CDR3 comprises 13 residues. Looked up from germline, CDR1 is SQVTM and CDR2 is ANQGSEA. CDR3 DNA sequence: TGCAGCGAAAGACAGGGTGGAGGCACTGAAGCTTTCTTT. Amino acids: CSERQGGGTEAFF.

The sample holds one count of this clone. The chain has TRBV6-5 and TRBJ2-3; 7 bases align to TRBD2. The CDR3 spans 14 residues. The J segment lost 2 bases and the V segment lost 2 bases, leaving 1 base of the junction unmatched. From germline, CDR1 is MNHEY and CDR2 SVGAGI. CDR3 loop: CASSYRDYTDTQYF. The CDR3 DNA sequence: TGTGCCAGCAGTTACCGGGACTACACAGATACGCAGTATTTT.

This clone was counted a single time. The rearrangement links TRBV18 to TRBJ1-2; D is perhaps TRBD1 (6 bases). This CDR3 has 15 amino acids. The V gene's germline CDR1 is KGHSH and CDR2 LQKENI. V dropped 8 bases and J dropped 2 bases, with 18 bases sitting between them. The CDR3 region has the DNA TGTGCCAGCCTCGGGGGGCATCTACTAAACTATGGCTACACCTTC. Amino acid sequence: CASLGGHLLNYGYTF.

The J gene is TRBJ2-3, the V gene TRBV10-1; 8 positions agree with TRBD1. Germline CDR1 is WNHNN and CDR2 is SYGVQD (reference sequence). There are 16 residues in the CDR3. J lost 2 bases, V lost 8 bases, and 12 bases had no gene match. The CDR3 loop reads CASSDGQGAFTDTQYF. The CDR3 region has the DNA TGCGCCAGCTCAGACGGACAGGGCGCCTTCACAGATACGCAGTATTTT.

The V gene is TRBV6-2 or TRBV6-3, the J gene TRBJ2-7; 8 nucleotides match TRBD2. The V segment lost 5 bases and the J segment 6 bases; nucleotides outside the gene matches: 9. The germline gives CDR1 MNHEY, CDR2 SVGEGT. The CDR3 is made up of 14 amino acids. CDR3 nucleotides: TGTGCCAGCAGTGGCGGGACTAGATCGGGCGAGCAGTACTTC. Translating gives CASSGGTRSGEQYF.

This rearrangement joins TRBV19 to TRBJ2-7, with 8 bases matching TRBD2. The CDR3 has 14 residues. V dropped 1 base and J dropped 2; count of bases not matched to a gene: 1. Germline V gene lookup returns CDR1 LNHDA and CDR2 SQIVND (reference sequence). CDR3 nucleotide sequence: TGTGCCAGTAGTATAGCAGCGGGAGCCTACGAGCAGTACTTC. The encoded protein is CASSIAAGAYEQYF.

The chain recombines TRBV5-1 with TRBJ2-2; possible D gene TRBD2, 5 bases. Per germline, CDR1 SGHRS and CDR2 YFSETQ. Trimming stripped 0 bases from V and 4 bases from J, with 16 bases between. The CDR3 has 17 amino acids. The chain's CDR3 is CASSLAPVGSLTGELFF. For the CDR3, the DNA is TGCGCCAGCAGCTTGGCCCCGGTGGGGAGCCTCACCGGGGAGCTGTTTTTT.

The CDR3 protein is CASSIRQDRPYEQYF. CDR3 bases: TGTGCCAGCAGCATCAGACAGGATAGGCCCTACGAGCAGTACTTC. The chain links TRBV7-8 to TRBJ2-7; D is possibly TRBD1 (6 bases). The CDR3 loop spans 15 amino acids. CDR1 is SGHVS and CDR2 is FQNEAQ in the germline V gene. V was trimmed by 5 bases and J by 2 bases, leaving 16 bases between them.

This clone showed up just a few times. The chain employs TRBV19 and TRBJ2-1; TRBD1 matches 8 bases. The length of the CDR3 is 13 residues. V dropped 6 bases and J dropped 7; count of bases not matched to a gene: 5. CDR1 is LNHDA, CDR2 SQIVND, per germline (reference sequence). The DNA of the CDR3 is TGTGCCAGTAGAGGACAGGGCGGGAATGAGCAGTTCTTC. Protein sequence: CASRGQGGNEQFF.

The chain couples TRBV29-1 to TRBJ2-7; tentatively, D is TRBD2 (6 bases). Trimming stripped 4 bases from V and 3 bases from J, with 13 bases between. The CDR3 length is 13 residues. In germline, CDR1 is SQVTM, CDR2 ANQGSEA. Here the CDR3 reads CSVARDWFYEQYF. The CDR3 nucleotides are TGCAGCGTTGCCCGGGACTGGTTCTACGAGCAGTACTTC.

CDR3 amino acids: CASSDRVENIQYF. The CDR3 bases are TGTGCCAGCAGTGACAGAGTAGAAAACATTCAGTACTTC. The rearrangement joins TRBV6-2 or TRBV6-3 to TRBJ2-4, with a tentative D call TRBD1 (5 bases). CDR1 and CDR2 (germline): MNHEY, SVGEGT. The CDR3 totals 13 residues. The ends were cut back, 5 bases at V and 5 bases at J, with 10 bases in the middle.

The chain carries TRBV4-1 and TRBJ1-5; D is possibly TRBD1 (5 bases). V was trimmed by 0 bases and J by 9 bases, leaving 18 bases between them. Germline V gene data show CDR1 as MGHRA and CDR2 as YSYEKL. CDR3 length equals 16 residues. This chain's CDR3 is CASSQDYGAPLGPQHF. DNA of the CDR3: TGCGCCAGCAGCCAAGATTATGGGGCGCCCTTAGGGCCCCAGCATTTT.

This chain joins TRBV7-9 and TRBJ1-3, with D perhaps matching TRBD1 (5 bases). V was cut by 5 bases and J by 0 bases, with 11 bases left in between. Germline CDR1 and CDR2: SEHNR and FQNEAQ (reference sequence). The length of the CDR3 is 15 residues. Here the CDR3 reads CASSTQGVSGNTIYF. CDR3 DNA: TGTGCCAGCAGCACCCAAGGGGTCTCTGGAAACACCATATATTTT.

The V gene is TRBV10-3, the J gene TRBJ2-7, with 9 bases fitting TRBD1. V shed 6 bases, J shed 2 bases, and the junction held 8 bases outside the gene matches. Germline CDR1 reads ENHRY; CDR2 reads SYGVKD. The CDR3 has 15 residues. The CDR3 nucleotides are TGTGCCATCAGGAGTTTCCGGGACAGGGCCTACGAGCAGTACTTC. Translating it yields CAIRSFRDRAYEQYF.

This rearrangement joins TRBV24-1 to TRBJ2-1; TRBD1 agrees at 8 bases. The CDR3 length is 15 residues. Germline lookup yields CDR1 KGHDR and CDR2 SFDVKD. V gave up 4 bases and J gave up 7 bases; unmatched junction bases: 8. DNA for the CDR3: TGTGCCACCAGTGAGGCCAGGGGGCGTCTGAATGAGCAGTTCTTC. The encoded protein is CATSEARGRLNEQFF.

In this sample, this clone turned up a few times. V is TRBV19 and J is TRBJ1-5; TRBD1 matches at 9 bases. Germline loops: CDR1 LNHDA, CDR2 SQIVND (reference sequence). The CDR3 sequence is 15 residues long. The V and J ends lost 4 bases and 7 bases, in that order; junction bases with no gene match: 8. For the CDR3, the DNA is TGTGCCAGTAGTACCTTACTTACAGGGGGCCAGCCCCAGCATTTT. Translation gives CASSTLLTGGQPQHF.

V is TRBV7-9 and J is TRBJ2-7, with a tentative D call TRBD2 (6 bases). CDR1 is SEHNR, CDR2 FQNEAQ, per germline (reference sequence). The V gene lost 3 bases and the J gene lost 5 bases, with 14 bases spanning the gap. The CDR3 extends over 14 amino acids. The CDR3 coding sequence is TGTGCCAGCAGCTTGGGACGGGAGCTCGACGAGCAGTACTTC. Amino acid sequence: CASSLGRELDEQYF.

The chain joins TRBV18 to TRBJ2-3; a possible D gene is TRBD1 (5 bases). The CDR3 length is 15 residues. V was shortened by 2 bases and J by 4 bases, with 13 bases between the two germline ends. Germline V gene lookup returns CDR1 KGHSH and CDR2 LQKENI. CDR3 DNA: TGTGCCAGCTCACCATTTGAAGGGGCCGCAGATACGCAGTATTTT. It translates to CASSPFEGAADTQYF.

This clone was detected only once. V and J are TRBV28 and TRBJ2-7; D might be TRBD1 (6 bases). The CDR3 sequence is 13 residues long. V dropped 6 bases and J dropped 4 bases, with 13 bases sitting between them. Germline loops: CDR1 MDHEN, CDR2 SYDVKM. The CDR3 bases are TGTGCCAGCAGCCAGGGGCCTGTTTACGAGCAGTACTTC. This codes for CASSQGPVYEQYF.

V usage is TRBV3-1 (or the pseudogene TRBV3-2) and J usage is TRBJ2-1; D remains unclear. The V gene's germline CDR1 is LGHDT and CDR2 YNNKEL (reference sequence). This CDR3 is built from 14 residues. Trimming left V 0 bases short and J 6 bases short, with 9 bases between. CDR3 DNA: TGTGCCAGCAGCCAAGATCTTACAGCCAATGAGCAGTTCTTC. Translating it yields CASSQDLTANEQFF.

J is TRBJ1-5 and V is TRBV27, with 9 bases identical to TRBD1. Losses at the gene ends were 4 bases for V and 5 bases for J; bases not matched to a gene: 6. The germline gives CDR1 MNHEY, CDR2 SMNVEV (reference sequence). The CDR3 totals 15 residues. CDR3 protein: CASSWGTGTHQPQHF. Written as DNA, the CDR3 is TGTGCCAGCAGTTGGGGGACAGGGACGCATCAGCCCCAGCATTTT.

The chain recombines TRBV27 with TRBJ1-1; weak D call: TRBD1 (5 bases). V lost 6 bases and J lost 3, with 11 bases in between. Germline V gene sequence: CDR1 MNHEY, CDR2 SMNVEV (reference sequence). The CDR3 has 13 amino acids. The CDR3 here is CASRQWGDTEAFF. The CDR3 region has the DNA TGTGCCAGCAGGCAATGGGGGGACACTGAAGCTTTCTTT.

This chain joins TRBV7-2 and TRBJ2-2; TRBD1 is a possible D gene (6 bases). In germline, CDR1 is SGHTA, CDR2 FQGNSA. V was trimmed by 4 bases and J by 7 bases, leaving 10 bases between them. This CDR3 is built from 13 residues. In DNA form, the CDR3 reads TGTGCCAGCAGCTCACAGGGTATCGGGGAGCTGTTTTTT. It is translated as CASSSQGIGELFF. Together with reference TRBV7-2 and TRBJ2-2, the CDR3 gives the full variable domain: GAGVSQSPSNKVTEKGKDVELRCDPISGHTALYWYRQSLGQGLEFLIYFQGNSAPDKSGLPSDRFSAERTGGSVSTLTIQRTQQEDSAVYLCASSSQGIGELFFGEGSRLTVL.